This is a list of T cell receptor beta chains from one sample in a study of blood T cell repertoires in COVID-19. Method: immunoSEQ multiplex PCR; TCRdb's copy keeps in-frame clones and lacks some. Of a few hundred thousand clones in the sample, around 90% were seen once. What was sequenced was PBMCs or T cells enriched from blood (not recorded which). These receptors originate from a man aged 25-40 years who had been exposed to COVID-19. The CDR3 runs from the conserved cysteine through the conserved F or W.

16,TRBV9,TRBJ1-4,CASSWGGGTGNEKLFF
15,TRBV6-1,TRBJ1-1,CASSEVAGKPTEAFF
12,TRBV9,TRBJ1-4,CASSFDIEKLFF
15,TRBV3-1/TRBV3-2,TRBJ1-4,CASSQARQYVEKLFF
14,TRBV18,TRBJ2-5,CASSPREVQETQYF
13,TRBV2,TRBJ2-5,CASSLTGSETQYF
17,TRBV5-5,TRBJ1-5,CASTLFPGQGFNQPQHF
15,TRBV7-9,TRBJ1-1,CASSPLSVGTVEAFF
16,TRBV7-2,TRBJ2-2,CASSLVGGGDTGELFF
11,TRBV10-2,TRBJ1-2,CASRGDYGYTF
17,TRBV18,TRBJ2-5,CASSPQRGGRTAETQYF
16,TRBV10-2,TRBJ1-5,CASSDLGGRGNQPQHF
14,TRBV29-1,TRBJ1-5,CSVLTGALNQPQHF
15,TRBV5-1,TRBJ1-1,CASSFVQGAGTEAFF
14,TRBV4-1,TRBJ2-3,CASSLRQGADTQYF
14,TRBV7-9,TRBJ2-7,CASSLVGVGDEQYF
14,TRBV4-3,TRBJ1-2,CASSPRQGAYGYTF
12,TRBV29-1,TRBJ2-7,CSGGDFAYEQYF
14,TRBV4-3,TRBJ1-2,CASSQDGREYGYTF
21,TRBV18,TRBJ2-3,CASSPKKWSEGGPPPEDTQYF
15,TRBV6-5,TRBJ1-1,CASSYSTQGKTEAFF
17,TRBV24-1,TRBJ2-1,CATSDQPLAGGPGEQFF
16,TRBV9,TRBJ2-3,CASSVGNSGDTDTQYF
16,TRBV10-3,TRBJ1-2,CAISEYRLQGDYGYTF